This T cell receptor (beta chain) derives from a study of T cell responses to AZD1222 COVID-19 vaccine. The assay was immunoSEQ multiplex PCR, and TCRdb's table has in-frame clones only and misses some. Here the sample spans around 140,000 clones, just over 90% being singletons. Study-wide findings and caveats: Spike-specific TCR breadth and depth grew following two AZD1222 doses.

Germline lookup yields CDR1 SGHAT and CDR2 FQDESV (reference sequence). The V and J ends lost 6 bases and 6 bases, in that order; junction bases with no gene match: 5. This CDR3 is built from 13 residues. Concerning this clone: What it recognizes is unknown.

The sample here was peripheral blood, taken on day 0 of MenACWY control vaccination. This rearrangement joins TRBV11-1 to TRBJ2-3, with 8 bases lining up with TRBD1. The TCR originated in an adult in good health. This chain's CDR3 is CASSFRQGDTQYF. The CDR3 region has the DNA TGTGCCAGCAGTTTTAGACAGGGGGATACGCAGTATTTT.